This TCR beta chain came from a study of blood T cells in healthy people across ages. Study-level findings and limits: The recorded TCR beta diversity per million T cells decreased in a roughly linear manner with age.

Combining a sample-barcoded 5' primer with a J-beta primer mix, a second PCR ran for 7 to 11 cycles. TCRdb itself ran the 5' RACE reads through MiXCR, one entry per CDR3 protein. The data show fewer than 700,000 distinct CDR3 sequences, 40% to 45% seen once. About this clonotype: Antigen specificity is unknown.

V shed 2 bases and J shed 6 bases, with 23 bases lying between them. Germline V lookup: CDR1 MNHEY, CDR2 SVGEGT. This CDR3 has 17 amino acids. Each donor was a healthy Caucasian individual from Russia, aged 6 to 90. The sample consisted of blood. The source is an elderly man in good health. The chain carries TRBV6-2 or TRBV6-3 and TRBJ2-7; D is possibly TRBD1 or TRBD2 (5 bases each). CDR3 protein: CASSYPSRDVFRFEQYF. Written as DNA, the CDR3 is TGTGCCAGCAGTTACCCGTCCCGGGACGTATTTCGATTCGAGCAGTACTTC.